This T cell receptor (beta chain) was documented in a study of vaccination effects on CD4 cells after COVID-19. After expansion with viral peptide pools in the ViraFEST assay, antigen-specific CD4+ T cells were sequenced. The authors isolated CD4+ T cells after around 9 days of culture. Each vaccine recipient was nucleocapsid antibody negative and had no prior SARS-CoV-2 infection. Every well housed 2.1 million or so PBMC, which grew in culture alongside around 11 IU/ml IL-2 and 10 ug/ml peptides. The authors replaced half the medium with IL-2 medium on days 3 and 7. Concerning this clone itself: Its antigen is not identified.

V lost 5 bases and J lost 6; bases outside the gene matches: 16. Germline CDR1 reads MNHNY; CDR2 reads SVGAGI (reference sequence). CDR3 size: 18 residues. The data were produced by immunoSEQ multiplex PCR, yet TCRdb's version contains in-frame clones alone and is incomplete. The sample holds fewer than 65,000 clones; 75% are singletons and the top ten take roughly 4%. This clonotype was obtained from a human donor who received a COVID-19 vaccine. This rearrangement joins TRBV6-6 to TRBJ2-1; TRBD1 aligns across 10 bases. The sample consisted of CD4+ T cells from PBMCs cultured with HCoV-OC43 spike peptides, taken before COVID-19 vaccination. Subset reported: HCoV-OC43 spike overlapping peptide pool stimulation. CDR3 residues: CASSLGRGPGQGTNEQFF. The CDR3 DNA reads as TGTGCCAGCAGTCTGGGAAGGGGCCCGGGACAGGGGACCAATGAGCAGTTCTTC.